One and the same sample provided the 8 T cell receptor beta chains below, sequenced in a study of regulatory T cells in long-lasting Graves disease. Arm-PCR of CDR3 regions and iRepertoire HTBI primers were the basis on which TCR beta libraries were built. TCRdb passed the multiplex PCR reads through MiXCR, listing each CDR3 protein once. The table has some 440,000 distinct CDR3 sequences, around 20% seen once; the top ten hold over 7.5%. Time point denoted: persistent/refractory GD, antithyroid drugs over 5 years with positive TRAb. The TCR library used RNA extracted from PBMCs. This specimen consisted of peripheral blood mononuclear cells (PBMCs), obtained when the disease was refractory, from a patient treated with antithyroid drugs. The receptor set was obtained from a female donor with Graves disease.

This chain connects TRBV6-5 to TRBJ2-7; 7 bases line up with TRBD2. Unmatched junction bases numbered 19, after V lost 0 bases and J lost 5 bases. Germline V gene sequence: CDR1 MNHEY, CDR2 SVGAGI. The CDR3 has 19 amino acids. The CDR3 spells CASSYSTSSGKVGLDEQYF. For the CDR3, the DNA is TGTGCCAGCAGTTACTCGACCTCGAGCGGGAAGGTGGGGTTGGACGAGCAGTACTTC.

Many counts were recorded for this clonotype. The V call is TRBV3-1, the J call TRBJ1-3; the match to TRBD1 covers 7 bases. From germline, CDR1 is LGHDT and CDR2 YNNKEL (reference sequence). The CDR3 covers 15 residues. V trimming: 1 base; J trimming: 4 bases; junction bases outside the gene matches: 4. The CDR3 bases are TGTGCCAGCAGCCAAGGGAGGGGGCTGGGAAACACCATATATTTT. This gives the protein CASSQGRGLGNTIYF.

This clonotype was recorded at least ten times. This chain connects TRBV7-9 to TRBJ1-2; TRBD1 matches at 9 bases. Germline V gene data show CDR1 as SEHNR and CDR2 as FQNEAQ (reference sequence). Germline trimming cut 5 bases from V and 4 bases from J; bases unmatched to any gene: 8. This CDR3 has 15 residues. The chain's CDR3 is CASSPQGAQSYGYTF. For the CDR3, the DNA is TGTGCCAGCAGCCCACAGGGGGCACAGTCCTATGGCTACACCTTC.

This clonotype was seen many times. J is TRBJ2-5 and V is TRBV28; D remains unclear. With 7 bases removed from V and 0 bases from J, the gap between germline ends came to 12 bases. CDR1 is MDHEN, CDR2 SYDVKM, per germline. This CDR3 has 14 residues. CDR3 bases: TGTGCCAGCACCCAGATTTCGTACCAAGAGACCCAGTACTTC. It is translated as CASTQISYQETQYF.

Remarks on this clonotype: Just one base apart from a much larger clone, this may be a read error. The CDR3 reads CASTLGQEIQYF. Written as DNA, the CDR3 is TGTGCCAGCACCTTAGGTCAAGAGATCCAGTACTTC. The chain links TRBV6-1 to TRBJ2-5; no reliable D call. Germline CDR1 is MNHNS and CDR2 is SASEGT. This CDR3 is built from 12 residues.

This clonotype was detected once. Possible read error: a much larger clone is one base away. The chain joins TRBV20-1 to TRBJ2-5, with D possibly TRBD1 on 6 matching bases. CDR3 size: 14 residues. V shed 3 bases and J shed 4 bases, with 15 bases lying between them. Germline V lookup: CDR1 DFQATT, CDR2 SNEGSKA (reference sequence). The chain's CDR3 is CSASPDRPGETQYF. DNA for the CDR3: TGCAGTGCTAGCCCTGACAGGCCTGGAGAGACCCAGTACTTC.

The V call is TRBV11-2, the J call TRBJ1-1; tentatively, D is TRBD1 (6 bases). Between the trimmed V and J ends, which lost 4 bases and 1 base, there was a span of 13 bases. Germline CDR1 reads SGHAT; CDR2 reads FQNNGV. The length of the CDR3 is 15 residues. The CDR3: CASSSAGARNTEAFF. CDR3 DNA: TGTGCCAGCAGCTCGGCAGGGGCGCGGAACACTGAAGCTTTCTTT.

As DNA, the CDR3 is TGCAGTGCTAGAGGGACTAACTCCTACGAGCAGTACTTC. It specifies CSARGTNSYEQYF. The V call is TRBV20-1, the J call TRBJ2-7, with a possible D match to TRBD2 (6 bases). In germline, CDR1 is DFQATT, CDR2 SNEGSKA (reference sequence). The CDR3 has 13 residues. V shed 1 base and J shed 0 bases, with 7 bases lying between them.